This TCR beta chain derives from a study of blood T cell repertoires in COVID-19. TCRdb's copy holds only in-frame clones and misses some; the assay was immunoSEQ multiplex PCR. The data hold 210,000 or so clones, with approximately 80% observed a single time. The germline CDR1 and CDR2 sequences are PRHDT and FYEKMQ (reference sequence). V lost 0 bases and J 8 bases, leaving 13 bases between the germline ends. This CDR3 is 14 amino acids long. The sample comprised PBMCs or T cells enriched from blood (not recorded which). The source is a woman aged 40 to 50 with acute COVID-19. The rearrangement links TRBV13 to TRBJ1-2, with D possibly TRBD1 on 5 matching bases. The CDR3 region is CASSLGETVGGYTF. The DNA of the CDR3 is TGTGCCAGCAGCTTAGGGGAGACAGTAGGCGGCTACACCTTC. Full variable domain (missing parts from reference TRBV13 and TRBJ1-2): AAGVIQSPRHLIKEKRETATLKCYPIPRHDTVYWYQQGPGQDPQFLISFYEKMQSDKGSIPDRFSAQQFSDYHSELNMSSLELGDSALYFCASSLGETVGGYTFGSGTRLTVV.